The 27 T cell receptor beta chains below were found in one sample sequenced in a study of cytomegalovirus exposure and HLA in healthy donors (dated by TCRdb to 2016 to 2017). Libraries came from the immunoSEQ multiplex PCR assay. TCRdb re-hosts the immuneACCESS table, in-frame sequences only. Its copies lack some clones; in the studies checked, an unresolved V gene accounts for under half of them, and the cause for the rest is not known. This sample has some 200,000 clones in its table, and 80% to 95% of those were observed once. Clones ranked in the top ten supply more than 0.85% of the sample. The sample consisted of PBMCs. The receptors derive from a woman under 30 in good health and CMV-seronegative.

This chain connects TRBV15 to TRBJ2-7; 7 bases align to TRBD1. V shed 5 bases, J shed 0 bases, and the junction held 4 bases outside the gene matches. Germline V gives CDR1 LNHNV, CDR2 YYDKDF (reference sequence). The CDR3 runs to 14 residues. As DNA, the CDR3 is TGTGCCACCAGCCTGGACAGGAACTCCTACGAGCAGTACTTC. Amino acids: CATSLDRNSYEQYF.

The chain joins TRBV6-5 to TRBJ2-7; TRBD2 is a possible D gene (6 bases). Trimming left V 5 bases short and J 1 base short, with 15 bases between. This CDR3 spans 15 amino acids. In germline, CDR1 is MNHEY, CDR2 SVGAGI. CDR3 protein: CASSASGAASYEQYF. The CDR3 DNA sequence: TGTGCCAGCAGTGCCTCGGGAGCGGCTTCCTACGAGCAGTACTTC.

This rearrangement joins TRBV7-9 to TRBJ1-5; 10 positions agree with TRBD1. The CDR3 has 15 residues. The trim removed 1 base at V and 5 bases at J, leaving 2 bases unmatched. CDR1 and CDR2 from the germline V gene are SEHNR and FQNEAQ (reference sequence). This CDR3 reads CASSLGDRGHQPQHF. The CDR3 DNA reads as TGTGCCAGCAGCTTAGGGGACAGGGGTCATCAGCCCCAGCATTTT.

The genes are TRBV19 and TRBJ1-2, with a weak D call TRBD1 (5 bases). Between the trimmed V and J ends, which lost 6 bases and 4 bases, there was a span of 12 bases. The CDR3 contains 13 residues. Germline CDR1 LNHDA, CDR2 SQIVND (reference sequence). The CDR3 loop reads CASRQTAGYGYTF. CDR3 coding DNA: TGTGCCAGTAGACAGACAGCAGGCTATGGCTACACCTTC.

V is TRBV7-8 and J is TRBJ2-7; D call uncertain. With 5 bases removed from V and 0 bases from J, the gap between germline ends came to 11 bases. CDR3 length: 14 amino acids. CDR1 is SGHVS, CDR2 FQNEAQ, per germline. The CDR3 bases are TGTGCCAGCAGCGTATACAGCAGCTCCTACGAGCAGTACTTC. As protein: CASSVYSSSYEQYF. Together with reference TRBV7-8 and TRBJ2-7, the CDR3 gives the full variable domain: GAGVSQSPRYKVAKRGQDVALRCDPISGHVSLFWYQQALGQGPEFLTYFQNEAQLDKSGLPSDRFFAERPEGSVSTLKIQRTQQEDSAVYLCASSVYSSSYEQYFGPGTRLTVT.

The V call is TRBV11-3, the J call TRBJ2-7; TRBD1 aligns across 12 bases. Germline V gene sequence: CDR1 SGHNT, CDR2 YENEEA. V gave up 5 bases and J gave up 5 bases; unmatched junction bases: 7. This CDR3 comprises 15 residues. The chain's CDR3 is CASSHWDRGLDEQYF. Here the CDR3 DNA reads TGTGCCAGCAGCCACTGGGACAGGGGGCTCGACGAGCAGTACTTC.

The rearrangement links TRBV30 to TRBJ2-6; 13 nucleotides align to TRBD2. The germline gives CDR1 GTSNPN, CDR2 SVGIG (reference sequence). This CDR3 spans 15 amino acids. The J segment lost 2 bases and the V segment lost 6 bases, leaving 1 base of the junction unmatched. The CDR3 DNA reads TGTGCCTGTGGACTAGCGGGAGCTGGGGCCAACGTCCTGACTTTC. It is translated as CACGLAGAGANVLTF.

In its sample, this clone was seen once. The chain has TRBV21-1 and TRBJ2-7; the listed D gene, TRBD1, was not tested against the DNA. TRBV21-1 is reported as a pseudogene. This CDR3 spans 19 amino acids. The CDR3 protein is CASSPPHLTDRAFPYEQYF. For the CDR3, the DNA is TGTGCCAGCAGCCCCCCACACCTAACGGACAGGGCTTTCCCCTACGAGCAGTACTTC.

V gene TRBV5-4 combines with J gene TRBJ2-7, with a weak D call TRBD2 (5 bases). The V and J ends lost 2 bases and 7 bases respectively, with 13 bases between them. Germline V gene data show CDR1 as SGHNT and CDR2 as YYREEE (reference sequence). This CDR3 is built from 13 residues. CDR3 nucleotide sequence: TGTGCCAGCAGCTTCGGACTTCGTGGAGAGCAGTACTTC. Protein: CASSFGLRGEQYF.

CDR3 sequence reads: CASSLGTSGRAETQYF. The CDR3 region has the DNA TGCGCCAGCAGCTTAGGGACTAGCGGGAGAGCTGAGACCCAGTACTTC. This chain links TRBV5-1 with TRBJ2-5, with 14 positions matching TRBD2. This CDR3 comprises 16 residues. Trimming cost V 2 bases and J 5 bases; bases outside gene matches: 5. CDR1 and CDR2 from the germline V gene are SGHRS and YFSETQ.

The V call is TRBV5-8, the J call TRBJ1-1, with 8 bases matching TRBD1. The J segment lost 5 bases and the V segment lost 5 bases, leaving 11 bases of the junction unmatched. The germline CDR1 and CDR2 sequences are SGHTS and YDEGEE. The CDR3 sequence is 15 residues long. As DNA, the CDR3 is TGTGCCAGCAGGGAAAGACAGGGGCCGGGAACTGAAGCTTTCTTT. Translation gives CASRERQGPGTEAFF.

This sequence joins TRBV6-4 and TRBJ2-1; 7 bases fit TRBD2. The CDR3 covers 15 residues. Germline values: CDR1 MRHNA, CDR2 SNTAGT. The V and J ends lost 2 bases and 0 bases, in that order; junction bases with no gene match: 1. The CDR3 bases are TGTGCCAGCAGTGACGCTAGCGGCTCCTACAATGAGCAGTTCTTC. Translation gives CASSDASGSYNEQFF.

As concerns this clone: Additional DNA sequences in this sample encode the identical CDR3. This chain uses TRBV19 with TRBJ1-4; possibly TRBD1 for D (5 bases). The CDR3 is made up of 14 amino acids. Between the trimmed V and J ends, which lost 6 bases and 5 bases, there was a span of 13 bases. Germline V gene lookup returns CDR1 LNHDA and CDR2 SQIVND (reference sequence). CDR3 protein: CASSTGTANEKLFF. DNA for the CDR3: TGTGCCAGTAGCACCGGGACTGCGAATGAAAAACTGTTTTTT.

This chain links TRBV5-1 with TRBJ2-5; tentative D call: TRBD1 (7 bases). The CDR3 runs to 15 residues. With 3 bases removed from V and 2 bases from J, the gap between germline ends came to 14 bases. CDR1 and CDR2 from the germline V gene are SGHRS and YFSETQ. This CDR3 is CASSWNGGQQETQYF. The DNA for the CDR3 is TGCGCCAGCAGCTGGAACGGGGGACAGCAAGAGACCCAGTACTTC. Drawing the rest from reference TRBV5-1 and TRBJ2-5, the complete variable domain is KAGVTQTPRYLIKTRGQQVTLSCSPISGHRSVSWYQQTPGQGLQFLFEYFSETQRNKGNFPGRFSGRQFSNSRSEMNVSTLELGDSALYLCASSWNGGQQETQYFGPGTRLLVL.

This chain links TRBV25-1 with TRBJ1-1, with TRBD1 matching 7 bases. There are 12 residues in the CDR3. CDR1 and CDR2 (germline): MGHDK, SYGVNS. Unmatched junction bases numbered 2, after V lost 6 bases and J lost 4 bases. CDR3 sequence (DNA): TGTGCCAGCAGATCAGGGGGCACTGAAGCTTTCTTT. Its protein product is CASRSGGTEAFF. The full variable domain, its missing parts supplied by reference TRBV25-1 and TRBJ1-1, is EADIYQTPRYLVIGTGKKITLECSQTMGHDKMYWYQQDPGMELHLIHYSYGVNSTEKGDLSSESTVSRIRTEHFPLTLESARPSHTSQYLCASRSGGTEAFFGQGTRLTVV.

The chain is built from TRBV29-1 and TRBJ2-7; TRBD1 matches at 8 bases. The CDR3 covers 11 residues. Looked up from germline, CDR1 is SQVTM and CDR2 is ANQGSEA. The V gene end was trimmed by 7 bases and the J gene end by 2 bases; junction bases not matched to a gene: 1. The CDR3 spells CSGRGPYEQYF. The DNA for the CDR3 is TGCAGCGGCAGGGGGCCCTACGAGCAGTACTTC.

The genes are TRBV18 and TRBJ2-3; D perhaps matches TRBD2 (7 bases). The V gene lost 1 base and the J gene lost 4 bases, with 12 bases spanning the gap. The CDR3 spans 15 residues. Per the germline V gene, CDR1 is KGHSH and CDR2 is LQKENI. For the CDR3, the DNA is TGTGCCAGCTCACCACGAGGGGGAGGGGCAGATACGCAGTATTTT. Translation gives CASSPRGGGADTQYF.

The chain has TRBV18 and TRBJ2-7, with 7 bases identical to TRBD1. CDR1 and CDR2 from the germline V gene are KGHSH and LQKENI. V was clipped by 2 bases and J by 6 bases; unmatched bases: 4. The CDR3 contains 13 residues. DNA of the CDR3: TGTGCCAGCTCACCAAGGGACAGCGGCGAGCAGTACTTC. The encoded protein is CASSPRDSGEQYF.

This chain links TRBV28 with TRBJ2-1; 14 bases agree with TRBD2. Looked up from germline, CDR1 is MDHEN and CDR2 is SYDVKM. The CDR3 runs 15 residues. Losses at the gene ends were 3 bases for V and 7 bases for J; bases not matched to a gene: 2. This CDR3 is CASSLTSGRANEQFF. The DNA of the CDR3 is TGTGCCAGCAGTTTGACTAGCGGGAGGGCGAATGAGCAGTTCTTC.

The V gene is TRBV6-5, the J gene TRBJ2-7; D is possibly TRBD1 (5 bases). V dropped 5 bases and J dropped 3 bases, with 14 bases sitting between them. Germline V gene sequence: CDR1 MNHEY, CDR2 SVGAGI. This CDR3 is 14 amino acids long. CDR3 nucleotides: TGTGCCAGCAGTCAATCCGGACACCTCTACGAGCAGTACTTC. It specifies CASSQSGHLYEQYF.

The gene calls are TRBV28 and TRBJ1-1; D is possibly TRBD1 (5 bases). V was shortened by 7 bases and J by 0 bases, with 15 bases between the two germline ends. The CDR3 has 15 residues. CDR1 is MDHEN, CDR2 SYDVKM, per germline. The DNA of the CDR3 is TGTGCCAGCAAGGCAACAGGTACCCTGAACACTGAAGCTTTCTTT. It translates to CASKATGTLNTEAFF.

The chain joins TRBV11-2 to TRBJ1-3, with 9 bases matching TRBD1. This CDR3 is 15 amino acids long. Germline V gene sequence: CDR1 SGHAT, CDR2 FQNNGV. V was clipped by 5 bases and J by 4 bases; unmatched bases: 6. CDR3 DNA sequence: TGTGCCAGCAGCACCAACAGGGGGCCGGGAAACACCATATATTTT. Translating gives CASSTNRGPGNTIYF.

The chain has TRBV5-1 and TRBJ1-2, with 8 bases lining up with TRBD1. The CDR3 extends over 15 amino acids. CDR1 is SGHRS, CDR2 YFSETQ, per germline. Unmatched junction bases numbered 10, after V lost 3 bases and J lost 6 bases. CDR3 amino acids: CASSSRTGFGDGYTF. Written as DNA, the CDR3 is TGCGCCAGCAGCTCCCGGACAGGGTTTGGGGATGGCTACACCTTC.

This clone was seen a single time. The chain carries TRBV27 and TRBJ1-3; D is possibly TRBD1 (5 bases). V was trimmed by 3 bases and J by 0 bases, leaving 9 bases between them. The CDR3 contains 15 residues. CDR1 is MNHEY, CDR2 SMNVEV, per germline (reference sequence). The CDR3 region has the DNA TGTGCCAGCAGTTTCCGACAGAACTCTGGAAACACCATATATTTT. As protein: CASSFRQNSGNTIYF.

V is TRBV27 and J is TRBJ2-7, with 8 positions matching TRBD1. Trimming removed 2 bases from V and 1 base from J; junction bases left unmatched: 4. The germline V gene encodes CDR1 MNHEY and CDR2 SMNVEV (reference sequence). The CDR3 extends over 15 amino acids. The CDR3 coding sequence is TGTGCCAGCAGTTTAAGGACAGGGAGTTCCTACGAGCAGTACTTC. Translated: CASSLRTGSSYEQYF.

The rearrangement links TRBV5-1 to TRBJ2-1; D is possibly TRBD2 (5 bases). CDR1 is SGHRS and CDR2 is YFSETQ in the germline V gene. This CDR3 spans 12 amino acids. The V end lost 6 bases, the J end lost 10 bases, and 14 bases lay between the germline ends. The CDR3 DNA reads as TGCGCCAGCACCAAAATGCCGGGGGAGCAGTTCTTC. Encoded protein: CASTKMPGEQFF.

The rearrangement uses TRBV2 and TRBJ2-1, with 13 bases that match TRBD2. J lost 6 bases, V lost 3 bases, and 5 bases had no gene match. The germline CDR1 and CDR2 sequences are SNHLY and FYNNEI. The CDR3 extends over 16 amino acids. The CDR3 coding sequence is TGTGCCAGCAGTGACCTGACTAGCGGGAGGACCAATGAGCAGTTCTTC. Protein: CASSDLTSGRTNEQFF. Full variable domain (rest looked up from reference TRBV2 and TRBJ2-1): EPEVTQTPSHQVTQMGQEVILRCVPISNHLYFYWYRQILGQKVEFLVSFYNNEISEKSEIFDDQFSVERPDGSNFTLKIRSTKLEDSAMYFCASSDLTSGRTNEQFFGPGTRLTVL.